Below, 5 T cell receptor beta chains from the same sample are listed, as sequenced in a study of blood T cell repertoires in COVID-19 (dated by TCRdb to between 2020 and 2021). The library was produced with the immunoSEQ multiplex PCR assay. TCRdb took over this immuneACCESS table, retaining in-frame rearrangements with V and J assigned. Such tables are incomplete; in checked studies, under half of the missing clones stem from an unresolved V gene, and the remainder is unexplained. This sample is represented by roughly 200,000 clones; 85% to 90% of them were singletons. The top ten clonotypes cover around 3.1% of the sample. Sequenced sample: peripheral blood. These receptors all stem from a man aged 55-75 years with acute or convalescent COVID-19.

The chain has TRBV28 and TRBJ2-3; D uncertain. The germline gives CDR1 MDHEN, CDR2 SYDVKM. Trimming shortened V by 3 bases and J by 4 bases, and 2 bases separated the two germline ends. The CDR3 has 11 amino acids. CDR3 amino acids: CASSFSDTQYF. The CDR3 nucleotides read TGTGCCAGCAGTTTCTCAGATACGCAGTATTTT. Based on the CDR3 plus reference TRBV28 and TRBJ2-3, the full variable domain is DVKVTQSSRYLVKRTGEKVFLECVQDMDHENMFWYRQDPGLGLRLIYFSYDVKMKEKGDIPEGYSVSREKKERFSLILESASTNQTSMYLCASSFSDTQYFGPGTRLTVL.

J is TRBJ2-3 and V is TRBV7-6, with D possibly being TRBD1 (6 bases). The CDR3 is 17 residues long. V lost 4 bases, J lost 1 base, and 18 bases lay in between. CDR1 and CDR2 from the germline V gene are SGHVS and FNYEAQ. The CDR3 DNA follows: TGTGCCAGCAGCTCCAACCCCAGGGGCCTTCGCACAGATACGCAGTATTTT. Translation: CASSSNPRGLRTDTQYF.

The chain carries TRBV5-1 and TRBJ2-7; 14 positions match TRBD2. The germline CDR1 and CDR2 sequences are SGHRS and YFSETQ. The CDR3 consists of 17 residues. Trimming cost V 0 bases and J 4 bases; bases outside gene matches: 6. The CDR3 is CASSLGLAGGKVYEQYF. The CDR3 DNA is TGCGCCAGCAGCTTGGGACTAGCGGGGGGGAAAGTATACGAGCAGTACTTC. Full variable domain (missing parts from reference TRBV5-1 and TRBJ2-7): KAGVTQTPRYLIKTRGQQVTLSCSPISGHRSVSWYQQTPGQGLQFLFEYFSETQRNKGNFPGRFSGRQFSNSRSEMNVSTLELGDSALYLCASSLGLAGGKVYEQYFGPGTRLTVT.

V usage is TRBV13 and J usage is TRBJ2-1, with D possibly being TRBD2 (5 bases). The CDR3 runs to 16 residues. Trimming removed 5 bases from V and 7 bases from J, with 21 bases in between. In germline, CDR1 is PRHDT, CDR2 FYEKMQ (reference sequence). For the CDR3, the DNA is TGTGCCAGCAGCATATCCGGGGTCACTGATGGGAATGAGCAGTTCTTC. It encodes CASSISGVTDGNEQFF.

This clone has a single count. The CDR3 loop is CASSVTGCPHFSSYNEQFF. CDR3 bases: TGTGCCAGCAGCGTGACAGGGTGTCCACACTTTAGCTCCTACAATGAGCAGTTCTTC. The gene calls are TRBV6-4 and TRBJ2-1, with 7 positions matching TRBD1. This CDR3 has 19 amino acids. Per the germline V gene, CDR1 is MRHNA and CDR2 is SNTAGT. With V trimmed by 6 bases and J by 0 bases, 17 bases remained unmatched.